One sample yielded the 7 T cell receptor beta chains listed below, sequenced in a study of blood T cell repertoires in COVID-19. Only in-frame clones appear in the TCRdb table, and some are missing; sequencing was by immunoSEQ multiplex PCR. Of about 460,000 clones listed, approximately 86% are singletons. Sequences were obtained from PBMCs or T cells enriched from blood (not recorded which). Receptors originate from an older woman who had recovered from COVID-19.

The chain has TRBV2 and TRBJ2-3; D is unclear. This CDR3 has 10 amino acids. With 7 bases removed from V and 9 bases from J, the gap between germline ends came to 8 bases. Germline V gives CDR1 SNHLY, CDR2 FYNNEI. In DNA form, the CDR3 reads TGTGCCAGCAAGGAGCAAACGCAGTATTTT. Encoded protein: CASKEQTQYF. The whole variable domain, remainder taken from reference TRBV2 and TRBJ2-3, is EPEVTQTPSHQVTQMGQEVILRCVPISNHLYFYWYRQILGQKVEFLVSFYNNEISEKSEIFDDQFSVERPDGSNFTLKIRSTKLEDSAMYFCASKEQTQYFGPGTRLTVL.

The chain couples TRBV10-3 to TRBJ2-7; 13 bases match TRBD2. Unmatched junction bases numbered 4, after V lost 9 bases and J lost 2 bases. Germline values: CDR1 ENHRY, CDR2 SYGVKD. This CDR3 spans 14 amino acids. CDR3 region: CAILAGGPTYEQYF. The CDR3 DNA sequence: TGTGCCATACTAGCGGGGGGGCCCACCTACGAGCAGTACTTC.

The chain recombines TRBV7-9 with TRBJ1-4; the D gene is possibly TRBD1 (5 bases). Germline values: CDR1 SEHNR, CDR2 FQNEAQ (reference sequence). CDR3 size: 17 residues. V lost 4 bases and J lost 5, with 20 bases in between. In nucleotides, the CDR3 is TGTGCCAGCAGCTCCCCCCCCGGGACTCCGGAGAATGAAAAACTGTTTTTT. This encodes CASSSPPGTPENEKLFF.

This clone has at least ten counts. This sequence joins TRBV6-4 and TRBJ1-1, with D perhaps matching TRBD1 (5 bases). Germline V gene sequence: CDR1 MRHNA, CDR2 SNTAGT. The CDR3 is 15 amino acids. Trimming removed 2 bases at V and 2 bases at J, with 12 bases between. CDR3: CASSDGRQGNTEAFF. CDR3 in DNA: TGTGCCAGCAGTGACGGCCGTCAGGGAAACACTGAAGCTTTCTTT.

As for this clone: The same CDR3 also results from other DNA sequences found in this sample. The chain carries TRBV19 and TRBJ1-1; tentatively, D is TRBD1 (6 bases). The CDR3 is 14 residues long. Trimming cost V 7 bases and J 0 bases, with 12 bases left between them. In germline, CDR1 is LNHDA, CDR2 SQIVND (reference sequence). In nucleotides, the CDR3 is TGTGCCAGTAACTCACAGGGTATGAACACTGAAGCTTTCTTT. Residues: CASNSQGMNTEAFF. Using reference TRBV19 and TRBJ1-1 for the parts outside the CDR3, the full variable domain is DGGITQSPKYLFRKEGQNVTLSCEQNLNHDAMYWYRQDPGQGLRLIYYSQIVNDFQKGDIAEGYSVSREKKESFPLTVTSAQKNPTAFYLCASNSQGMNTEAFFGQGTRLTVV.

CDR3 nucleotide sequence: TGTGCCAGCAGGAGGGGGGAAAAACTGTTTTTT. Translating it yields CASRRGEKLFF. The genes are TRBV12-3 or TRBV12-4 and TRBJ1-4, with a possible D match to TRBD1 (6 bases). This CDR3 comprises 11 residues. V lost 6 bases, J lost 8 bases, and 7 bases lay in between.

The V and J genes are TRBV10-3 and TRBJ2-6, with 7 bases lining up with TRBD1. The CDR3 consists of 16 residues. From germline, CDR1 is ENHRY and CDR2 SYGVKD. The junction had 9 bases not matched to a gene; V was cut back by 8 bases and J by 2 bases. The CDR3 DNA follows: TGTGCCATCGCTACAGGGGCGAAGGCTGGGGCCAACGTCCTGACTTTC. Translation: CAIATGAKAGANVLTF.